These 22 T cell receptor beta chains were sequenced from one sample in a study of technical replicates of blood from four donors. Produced via immunoSEQ multiplex PCR; TCRdb's table is partial and in-frame only. The table includes roughly 73,000 clones, around 93% detected once. Sequenced sample: T cells isolated from PBMCs. All receptors come from a human donor in good health.

The J gene is TRBJ2-1, the V gene TRBV6-5; 8 bases align to TRBD2. CDR1 is MNHEY and CDR2 is SVGAGI in the germline V gene. This CDR3 spans 15 amino acids. After removal of 5 bases from V and 7 bases from J, the junction contained 10 bases not matched to a gene. The CDR3 spells CASSPGLAFFNEQFF. For the CDR3, the DNA is TGTGCCAGCAGTCCCGGACTAGCCTTTTTTAATGAGCAGTTCTTC.

In the case of this clone: The junction shows a germline mismatch at one end, possibly a read error. The chain recombines TRBV7-7 with TRBJ2-5; 10 nucleotides align to TRBD2. The CDR3 contains 15 residues. Germline loops: CDR1 SSHAT, CDR2 FNYEAQ (reference sequence). CDR3 region: CASSLSGGVGETQYF. The CDR3, as DNA: TGTGCTAGCAGCTTAAGCGGGGGGGTCGGTGAGACCCAGTACTTC.

The chain is built from TRBV20-1 and TRBJ2-7; the D is unclear. Germline V gene lookup returns CDR1 DFQATT and CDR2 SNEGSKA (reference sequence). Trimming removed 3 bases from V and 1 base from J, with 4 bases in between. CDR3 length: 11 amino acids. The chain's CDR3 is CSASASYEQYF. In nucleotides, the CDR3 is TGCAGTGCTAGCGCGTCCTACGAGCAGTACTTC.

V is TRBV6-5 and J is TRBJ2-1, with D tentatively TRBD2 (6 bases). The CDR3 is made up of 12 amino acids. Germline V gene lookup returns CDR1 MNHEY and CDR2 SVGAGI. Written as DNA, the CDR3 is TGTGCGCGGGCTAGCGATTACAATGAGCAGTTCTTC. It encodes CARASDYNEQFF.

The chain couples TRBV5-1 to TRBJ2-1, with D maybe TRBD2 (5 bases). Trimming stripped 4 bases from V and 7 bases from J, with 9 bases between. The germline CDR1 and CDR2 sequences are SGHRS and YFSETQ. This CDR3 contains 12 residues. CDR3: CASSDGGNEQFF. CDR3 DNA sequence: TGCGCCAGCAGCGATGGCGGGAATGAGCAGTTCTTC.

The CDR3: CASSLGQVGETQYF. The CDR3 bases are TGTGCCAGCAGCTTGGGACAGGTAGGAGAGACCCAGTACTTC. The chain couples TRBV5-4 to TRBJ2-5, with D perhaps TRBD1 (6 bases). Trimming pared 0 bases from V and 4 bases from J, leaving 10 bases between. The CDR3 has 14 amino acids. The germline V gene encodes CDR1 SGHNT and CDR2 YYREEE (reference sequence).

The chain joins TRBV4-1 to TRBJ2-1; 7 positions agree with TRBD2. The CDR3 length is 14 residues. The germline gives CDR1 MGHRA, CDR2 YSYEKL. V lost 3 bases, J lost 9 bases, and 8 bases stayed unmatched. The CDR3, as DNA: TGCGCCAGCAGCCACGGACTAGAGATGGGTGAGCAGTTCTTC. It encodes CASSHGLEMGEQFF.

The V and J genes are TRBV19 and TRBJ1-2; D not resolved. Germline CDR1 and CDR2: LNHDA and SQIVND (reference sequence). The CDR3 has 15 amino acids. With 5 bases removed from V and 8 bases from J, the gap between germline ends came to 21 bases. The CDR3 sequence is CASSSRPHNERGYTF. In DNA form, the CDR3 reads TGTGCCAGTAGTTCCCGCCCACATAATGAAAGAGGCTACACCTTC.

This clone was counted only a few times. The chain carries TRBV7-9 and TRBJ1-1; 7 bases are shared with TRBD1. CDR1 is SEHNR and CDR2 is FQNEAQ in the germline V gene (reference sequence). V lost 6 bases and J lost 1; bases outside the gene matches: 14. The CDR3 runs 17 residues. The DNA for the CDR3 is TGTGCCAGCAGAGCAGCCTCCGGGACAGAAAAGAACACTGAAGCTTTCTTT. Encoded protein: CASRAASGTEKNTEAFF.

The genes are TRBV6-5 and TRBJ1-1, with D unclear. V lost 4 bases to trimming and J lost 4 bases, with 16 bases between them. The CDR3 contains 15 residues. Germline values: CDR1 MNHEY, CDR2 SVGAGI. The CDR3 DNA follows: TGTGCCAGCAGTTTGCAAACCCCTCGGGGCACTGAAGCTTTCTTT. This codes for CASSLQTPRGTEAFF.

The chain uses TRBV28 and TRBJ2-2; TRBD1 matches 12 bases. The CDR3 is 16 residues long. The V gene end was trimmed by 7 bases and the J gene end by 4 bases; junction bases not matched to a gene: 7. Germline lookup yields CDR1 MDHEN and CDR2 SYDVKM. The CDR3 DNA is TGTGCCAGCACCCCGTGGGACAGGGGGCGCACCGGGGAGCTGTTTTTT. Translated, it gives CASTPWDRGRTGELFF.

V gene TRBV11-3 combines with J gene TRBJ2-2; no firm D call. V shed 6 bases and J shed 6 bases, with 11 bases lying between them. The CDR3 extends over 13 amino acids. Germline CDR1 SGHNT, CDR2 YENEEA. CDR3 region: CASSRGYAGELFF. The CDR3 DNA sequence: TGTGCCAGCAGTCGAGGTTACGCCGGGGAGCTGTTTTTT.

This chain links TRBV5-4 with TRBJ2-1; 10 bases fit TRBD1. Germline V gene sequence: CDR1 SGHNT, CDR2 YYREEE (reference sequence). The CDR3 totals 17 residues. V was clipped by 4 bases and J by 10 bases; unmatched bases: 17. The CDR3: CASSPPLRDRGKGEQFF. The CDR3 nucleotides read TGTGCCAGCAGCCCCCCGTTGAGGGACAGGGGAAAAGGGGAGCAGTTCTTC. Filled out from reference TRBV5-4 and TRBJ2-1, the complete variable domain reads ETGVTQSPTHLIKTRGQQVTLRCSSQSGHNTVSWYQQALGQGPQFIFQYYREEENGRGNFPPRFSGLQFPNYSSELNVNALELDDSALYLCASSPPLRDRGKGEQFFGPGTRLTVL.

This chain connects TRBV6-4 to TRBJ1-6; D is undetermined. CDR1 is MRHNA, CDR2 SNTAGT, per germline. CDR3 length: 16 residues. V shed 0 bases and J shed 0 bases, with 6 bases lying between them. The CDR3 region has the DNA TGTGCCAGCAGTGACTCCGGAGGCTCCTATAATTCACCCCTCCACTTT. Translated, it gives CASSDSGGSYNSPLHF.

The V call is TRBV5-4, the J call TRBJ1-1; 7 bases map to TRBD1. The V gene end was trimmed by 4 bases and the J gene end by 7 bases; junction bases not matched to a gene: 13. The germline V gene encodes CDR1 SGHNT and CDR2 YYREEE (reference sequence). CDR3 size: 15 residues. The CDR3: CASSEGTADDREAFF. CDR3 in DNA: TGTGCCAGCAGCGAGGGGACAGCCGACGATCGTGAAGCTTTCTTT.

The chain links TRBV4-1 to TRBJ2-3; TRBD2 agrees at 12 bases. The germline V gene has CDR1 MGHRA and CDR2 YSYEKL. CDR3 size: 18 residues. V gave up 1 base and J gave up 0 bases; unmatched junction bases: 5. The CDR3 nucleotides read TGCGCCAGCAGCCAAGGACTAGCGGGAGTTACTAGCACAGATACGCAGTATTTT. Its translation is CASSQGLAGVTSTDTQYF.

This chain links TRBV6-6 with TRBJ2-7; TRBD1 agrees at 10 bases. Germline CDR1 is MNHNY and CDR2 is SVGAGI (reference sequence). The V and J ends lost 6 bases and 5 bases, in that order; junction bases with no gene match: 4. The CDR3 is 13 residues long. This chain's CDR3 is CASSRTGGHEQYF. The CDR3 bases are TGTGCCAGCAGCAGGACAGGGGGTCACGAGCAGTACTTC.

The gene calls are TRBV11-1 and TRBJ2-7; D is perhaps TRBD2 (5 bases). This CDR3 region has 15 residues. V was trimmed by 5 bases and J by 0 bases, leaving 14 bases between them. Per germline, CDR1 SGHAT and CDR2 FQDESV (reference sequence). CDR3 protein: CASSITDGGSYEQYF. The CDR3 nucleotides read TGTGCCAGCAGCATAACGGACGGAGGCTCCTACGAGCAGTACTTC.

The rearrangement uses TRBV5-4 and TRBJ2-7, with 9 bases that match TRBD1. Germline V lookup: CDR1 SGHNT, CDR2 YYREEE (reference sequence). The CDR3 totals 15 residues. Germline trimming cut 4 bases from V and 2 bases from J; bases unmatched to any gene: 7. CDR3 residues: CASSNAGQGTYEQYF. Here the CDR3 DNA reads TGTGCCAGCAGCAATGCCGGACAGGGGACCTACGAGCAGTACTTC.

The chain carries TRBV29-1 and TRBJ2-3; D is ambiguous. This CDR3 comprises 14 residues. The V and J ends lost 2 bases and 0 bases respectively, with 9 bases between them. Germline CDR1 and CDR2: SQVTM and ANQGSEA. CDR3 in DNA: TGCAGCGTTGAACGCGGCGATAGCACAGATACGCAGTATTTT. It encodes CSVERGDSTDTQYF.

The gene calls are TRBV6-1 and TRBJ1-5; 9 positions match TRBD1. Germline V gene sequence: CDR1 MNHNS, CDR2 SASEGT. V lost 2 bases to trimming and J lost 6 bases; unmatched junction nucleotides: 8. This CDR3 spans 16 amino acids. This chain's CDR3 is CASSEIGYRGPQPQHF. In DNA form, the CDR3 reads TGTGCCAGCAGTGAAATCGGGTACAGGGGGCCTCAGCCCCAGCATTTT.

This chain joins TRBV10-3 and TRBJ1-4; 9 nucleotides align to TRBD1. Germline-derived CDR1 and CDR2 are ENHRY and SYGVKD. The J segment lost 8 bases and the V segment lost 6 bases, leaving 10 bases of the junction unmatched. CDR3 length equals 15 residues. The CDR3 spells CAIRMGQGGNEKLFF. Here the CDR3 DNA reads TGTGCCATCAGGATGGGACAGGGAGGCAACGAAAAACTGTTTTTT.